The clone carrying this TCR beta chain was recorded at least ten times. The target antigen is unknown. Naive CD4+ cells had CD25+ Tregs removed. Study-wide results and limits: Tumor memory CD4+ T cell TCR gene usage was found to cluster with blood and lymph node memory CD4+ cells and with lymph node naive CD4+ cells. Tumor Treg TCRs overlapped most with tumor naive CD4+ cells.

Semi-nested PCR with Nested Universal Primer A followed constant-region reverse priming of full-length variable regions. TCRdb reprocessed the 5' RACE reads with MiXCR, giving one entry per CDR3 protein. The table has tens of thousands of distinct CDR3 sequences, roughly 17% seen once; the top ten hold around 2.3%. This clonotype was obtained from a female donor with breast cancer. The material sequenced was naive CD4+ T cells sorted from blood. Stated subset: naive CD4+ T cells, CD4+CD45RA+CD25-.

CDR3 nucleotides: TGTGCCAGCAGCCGCCACAGTATTCTCTCTGGTGGGGCCAACGTCCTGACTTTC. It encodes CASSRHSILSGGANVLTF. The chain recombines TRBV5-8 with TRBJ2-6; no clear D gene. CDR1 and CDR2 from the germline V gene are SGHTS and YDEGEE. Trimming left V 4 bases short and J 3 bases short, with 20 bases between. CDR3 length: 18 amino acids.